The next 17 T cell receptor beta chains were all read from a single sample in a study of cytomegalovirus exposure and HLA in healthy donors (dated by TCRdb to about 2017). The protocol used for the library was the immunoSEQ multiplex PCR assay. A mixture of 60 forward primers for TCR Vbeta segments and 13 reverse primers for TCR Jbeta segments was used in the multiplex PCR. In TCRdb, the immuneACCESS table is reduced to in-frame sequences with V and J assigned. These tables do not hold every clone; where another copy was compared, an unresolved V gene accounts for under half, and the others remain unexplained. This sample is represented by approximately 86,000 clones; around three quarters of them were singletons. Roughly 3% of the sample goes to the ten largest clones. Sequencing used PBMCs. Receptors originate from a man aged 40-49 years in good health and CMV-seronegative.

This rearrangement joins TRBV5-1 to TRBJ2-4; D remains ambiguous. Germline-derived CDR1 and CDR2 are SGHRS and YFSETQ. The CDR3 is 14 residues long. V gave up 2 bases and J gave up 1 base, with 7 bases separating them. DNA of the CDR3: TGCGCCAGCAGCTTTTCCGGGGCCAAAAACATTCAGTACTTC. This gives the protein CASSFSGAKNIQYF.

This clone was seen more than once but under ten times. The chain combines TRBV4-1 with TRBJ1-2; the D gene is possibly TRBD1 (5 bases). Per germline, CDR1 MGHRA and CDR2 YSYEKL. Trimming pared 2 bases from V and 6 bases from J, leaving 16 bases between. This CDR3 has 15 amino acids. The CDR3 reads CASSQLGGTFNGYTF. In DNA form, the CDR3 reads TGCGCCAGCAGCCAATTAGGAGGGACGTTTAATGGCTACACCTTC.

The chain uses TRBV28 and TRBJ2-7, with 9 bases fitting TRBD1. Germline CDR1 reads MDHEN; CDR2 reads SYDVKM. The CDR3 covers 14 residues. The V gene end was trimmed by 3 bases and the J gene end by 3 bases; junction bases not matched to a gene: 3. CDR3 loop: CASSLGQGGYEQYF. The CDR3 DNA is TGTGCCAGCAGTTTGGGACAGGGCGGCTACGAGCAGTACTTC.

The rearrangement uses TRBV7-9 and TRBJ1-1; 8 bases line up with TRBD1. This CDR3 spans 13 amino acids. Per germline, CDR1 SEHNR and CDR2 FQNEAQ (reference sequence). V trimming: 5 bases; J trimming: 5 bases; junction bases outside the gene matches: 4. As DNA, the CDR3 is TGTGCCAGCAGCCATACAGGGGGAACTGAAGCTTTCTTT. This encodes CASSHTGGTEAFF.

The chain links TRBV27 to TRBJ1-2; D is unresolved. This CDR3 is 13 amino acids long. V lost 0 bases and J 4 bases, leaving 6 bases between the germline ends. From germline, CDR1 is MNHEY and CDR2 SMNVEV (reference sequence). The CDR3 bases are TGTGCCAGCAGTTTATCCGCGGGCTATGGCTACACCTTC. Translation: CASSLSAGYGYTF.

This chain joins TRBV28 and TRBJ2-5, with D possibly TRBD2 on 5 matching bases. In germline, CDR1 is MDHEN, CDR2 SYDVKM. V lost 5 bases and J 2 bases, leaving 15 bases between the germline ends. The CDR3 has 15 residues. The CDR3 reads CASSDLTRTQETQYF. CDR3 coding DNA: TGTGCCAGCAGTGACCTGACACGGACTCAAGAGACCCAGTACTTC.

The V call is TRBV5-1, the J call TRBJ2-3, with D hard to call. CDR1 and CDR2 (germline): SGHRS, YFSETQ. Trimming took 1 base from V and 5 from J, leaving 8 bases between them. The CDR3 totals 13 residues. The CDR3 reads CASSLRQLDTQYF. For the CDR3, the DNA is TGCGCCAGCAGCTTGAGACAATTAGATACGCAGTATTTT.

The V gene is TRBV4-3, the J gene TRBJ2-7, with 8 bases fitting TRBD2. V lost 1 base to trimming and J lost 4 bases; unmatched junction nucleotides: 3. The CDR3 extends over 14 amino acids. Germline assignment: CDR1 LGHNA and CDR2 YSLEER. Here the CDR3 reads CASSQGTSTYEQYF. As DNA, the CDR3 is TGCGCCAGCAGCCAAGGGACTAGCACGTACGAGCAGTACTTC.

The chain couples TRBV5-1 to TRBJ2-3; 10 bases line up with TRBD2. The CDR3 consists of 14 residues. V was clipped by 4 bases and J by 5 bases; unmatched bases: 4. Germline CDR1 reads SGHRS; CDR2 reads YFSETQ. The CDR3 region has the DNA TGCGCCAGCAGCCAGCGGGGGGGCGGAGATACGCAGTATTTT. Translated: CASSQRGGGDTQYF.

This clone was seen a few times. The rearrangement links TRBV7-2 to TRBJ2-3; TRBD2 aligns across 9 bases. Germline loops: CDR1 SGHTA, CDR2 FQGNSA. The CDR3 totals 15 residues. V shed 5 bases, J shed 6 bases, and the junction held 9 bases outside the gene matches. The CDR3 DNA is TGTGCCAGCAGCCGTTTCCCGCGGGGGGGCGATACGCAGTATTTT. Translation gives CASSRFPRGGDTQYF.

The J gene is TRBJ2-4, the V gene TRBV30; a weak D match, TRBD2 (7 bases). With 5 bases removed from V and 3 bases from J, the gap between germline ends came to 17 bases. Germline V CDR1 and CDR2: GTSNPN, SVGIG (reference sequence). The length of the CDR3 is 15 residues. CDR3 sequence: CAWGGAAFIKNIQYF. The CDR3, as DNA: TGTGCCTGGGGGGGGGCTGCCTTCATCAAAAACATTCAGTACTTC. The full variable domain, in which reference TRBV30 and TRBJ2-4 provide the parts outside the CDR3, is SQTIHQWPATLVQPVGSPLSLECTVEGTSNPNLYWYRQAAGRGLQLLFYSVGIGQISSEVPQNLSASRPQDRQFILSSKKLLLSDSGFYLCAWGGAAFIKNIQYFGAGTRLSVL.

The chain carries TRBV10-3 and TRBJ2-7, with 11 nucleotides matching TRBD1. The ends lost 0 bases at V and 6 bases at J; junction bases unmatched: 7. This CDR3 is 16 amino acids long. Germline-derived CDR1 and CDR2 are ENHRY and SYGVKD. In DNA, the CDR3 is TGTGCCATCAGTGAGTCGAGGACAGGGGGCTTATTCGAGCAGTACTTC. Amino acids: CAISESRTGGLFEQYF.

The chain couples TRBV27 to TRBJ2-7; weak D call: TRBD1 (6 bases). Trimming removed 7 bases from V and 6 bases from J, with 16 bases in between. The CDR3 runs to 13 residues. Germline values: CDR1 MNHEY, CDR2 SMNVEV (reference sequence). Here the CDR3 DNA reads TGTGCCAGCAAGCAACAGGGCGTGACCGAGCAGTACTTC. Protein: CASKQQGVTEQYF.

In this sample, this clone turned up once. The chain combines TRBV27 with TRBJ1-2, with a weak D call TRBD1 (5 bases). Germline V gene sequence: CDR1 MNHEY, CDR2 SMNVEV (reference sequence). V was shortened by 3 bases and J by 2 bases, with 19 bases between the two germline ends. The CDR3 is 17 amino acids. The DNA for the CDR3 is TGTGCCAGCAGTTTCGACGGGGGGTTAAATTTGAACTATGGCTACACCTTC. Residues: CASSFDGGLNLNYGYTF.

This clone was observed a handful of times. The rearrangement uses TRBV30 and TRBJ2-7; 9 positions match TRBD1. This CDR3 has 14 residues. Germline V gene sequence: CDR1 GTSNPN, CDR2 SVGIG (reference sequence). V lost 5 bases, J lost 4 bases, and 9 bases stayed unmatched. Here the CDR3 reads CAWGWATGGYEQYF. DNA for the CDR3: TGTGCCTGGGGGTGGGCGACAGGGGGTTACGAGCAGTACTTC.

J is TRBJ2-2 and V is TRBV5-1, with 7 bases aligning to TRBD1. The CDR3 spans 15 residues. Germline V gene sequence: CDR1 SGHRS, CDR2 YFSETQ. The junction had 8 bases not matched to a gene; V was cut back by 4 bases and J by 5 bases. CDR3 region: CASSLQGLWTGELFF. CDR3 bases: TGCGCCAGCAGCCTACAGGGGTTATGGACCGGGGAGCTGTTTTTT.

CDR3: CASHPRASTDTQYF. The CDR3 DNA sequence: TGTGCCAGTCACCCGAGAGCTAGCACAGATACGCAGTATTTT. The V call is TRBV19, the J call TRBJ2-3, with D uncertain. The CDR3 contains 14 residues. V dropped 8 bases and J dropped 0 bases, with 12 bases sitting between them. The germline gives CDR1 LNHDA, CDR2 SQIVND (reference sequence).